This T cell receptor (beta chain) was recovered during a study of shared clonotypes between healthy human individuals. The CDR3 contains 23 residues. Produced via immunoSEQ multiplex PCR; TCRdb's table is partial and in-frame only. The table shows 700,000 or so clones, with more than 70% occurring only once. The rearrangement joins TRBV21-1 to TRBJ2-1; TRBD2 is the table's D call, not checked against the DNA. TRBV21-1 is tagged as a pseudogene. The TCR comes from a woman aged 25-40 years in good health. Sequenced sample: memory CD4+ T cells sorted from blood. Subset: CD45RA-negative fraction. CDR3 amino acids: CASSRYTRSTSGRPASSYNEQFF. In DNA, the CDR3 is TGTGCCAGCAGCAGATACACCAGGTCGACTAGCGGGAGGCCCGCGAGCTCCTACAATGAGCAGTTCTTC.